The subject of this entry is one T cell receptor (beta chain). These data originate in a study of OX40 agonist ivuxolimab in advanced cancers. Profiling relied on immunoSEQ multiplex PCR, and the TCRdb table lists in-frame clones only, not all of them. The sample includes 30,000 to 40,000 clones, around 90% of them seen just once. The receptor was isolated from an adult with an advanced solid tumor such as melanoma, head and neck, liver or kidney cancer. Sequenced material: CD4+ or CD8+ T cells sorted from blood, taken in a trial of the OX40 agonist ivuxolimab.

In DNA, the CDR3 is TGTGCCAGTAGTATAGCCTTCCGCTACGAGCAGTACTTC. This sequence encodes CASSIAFRYEQYF. The gene calls are TRBV19 and TRBJ2-7; D gene unclear. V was cut by 1 base and J by 3 bases, with 7 bases left in between. The CDR3 is 13 amino acids. Germline-derived CDR1 and CDR2 are LNHDA and SQIVND (reference sequence). Full variable domain (outside the CDR3, taken from reference TRBV19 and TRBJ2-7): DGGITQSPKYLFRKEGQNVTLSCEQNLNHDAMYWYRQDPGQGLRLIYYSQIVNDFQKGDIAEGYSVSREKKESFPLTVTSAQKNPTAFYLCASSIAFRYEQYFGPGTRLTVT.